This TCR beta chain comes out of a study of shared clonotypes between healthy human individuals. The germline V gene has CDR1 SGHAT and CDR2 FQNNGV. The CDR3 sequence is 19 residues long. The J segment lost 2 bases and the V segment lost 4 bases, leaving 12 bases of the junction unmatched. TCRdb keeps only in-frame clones here, not all; method: immunoSEQ multiplex PCR. The data show 95,000 to 120,000 clones, with about 71% seen just once and around 24% held by the top ten. The TCR sequence derives from a woman under 40 in good health. The chain joins TRBV11-2 to TRBJ2-3; 13 bases agree with TRBD2. Specimen: memory CD8+ T cells sorted from blood. This sample's subset: CD45RO+ cells pooled with CCR7-negative TemRA cells. CDR3 region: CASSSQLAGGLVATDTQYF. CDR3 DNA: TGTGCCAGCAGCTCCCAACTAGCGGGAGGGCTGGTGGCCACAGATACGCAGTATTTT.